Presented here are 26 T cell receptor beta chains from one specimen sequenced in a study of cytomegalovirus exposure and HLA in healthy donors. The study ran its PCR with 60 Vbeta and 13 Jbeta primers. Some clones are missing from TCRdb's copy, which holds only in-frame ones; the method was immunoSEQ multiplex PCR. The table includes approximately 160,000 clones, 80% detected once. The sample was PBMCs. The receptors come from a man under 40 in good health and CMV-seropositive.

The V call is TRBV25-1, the J call TRBJ2-5; 9 positions agree with TRBD2. There are 13 residues in the CDR3. V lost 9 bases to trimming and J lost 4 bases; unmatched junction nucleotides: 6. Germline CDR1 and CDR2: MGHDK and SYGVNS. In nucleotides, the CDR3 is TGTGCCAGTGGAGCGGGGGGCCTAGAGACCCAGTACTTC. Translated: CASGAGGLETQYF.

The V gene is TRBV18, the J gene TRBJ2-1; no firm D call. The V end lost 4 bases, the J end lost 8 bases, and 21 bases lay between the germline ends. Looked up from germline, CDR1 is KGHSH and CDR2 is LQKENI. The CDR3 is 16 amino acids. CDR3 sequence (DNA): TGTGCCAGCTCACGGTCGACTCAGCAGCTTTTCGATGAGCAGTTCTTC. Its protein is CASSRSTQQLFDEQFF.

This chain connects TRBV7-9 to TRBJ2-3; TRBD2 matches 7 bases. The V segment lost 6 bases and the J segment 0 bases; nucleotides outside the gene matches: 18. CDR3 length: 19 residues. Germline values: CDR1 SEHNR, CDR2 FQNEAQ (reference sequence). The CDR3 sequence: CASSSDVAGPPTSTDTQYF. The CDR3 DNA reads as TGTGCCAGCAGTTCTGATGTAGCGGGTCCCCCAACTAGCACAGATACGCAGTATTTT.

V gene TRBV7-2 combines with J gene TRBJ1-1; D is possibly TRBD1 (5 bases). Germline V gene lookup returns CDR1 SGHTA and CDR2 FQGNSA. V was clipped by 5 bases and J by 5 bases, with 15 bases between them. The CDR3 covers 14 residues. The CDR3 bases are TGTGCCAGCAGCGCGGTCCTAGGGGTGACTGAAGCTTTCTTT. It translates to CASSAVLGVTEAFF.

The gene calls are TRBV7-2 and TRBJ2-2; D may be TRBD1 (6 bases). Germline V gene data show CDR1 as SGHTA and CDR2 as FQGNSA. The CDR3 runs to 14 residues. With 10 bases removed from V and 6 bases from J, the gap between germline ends came to 18 bases. The DNA of the CDR3 is TGTGCCATTGGACAGAGCCGATACGCCGGGGAGCTGTTTTTT. Residues: CAIGQSRYAGELFF.

The chain joins TRBV5-1 to TRBJ2-7; 9 bases line up with TRBD2. This CDR3 has 15 amino acids. Germline V lookup: CDR1 SGHRS, CDR2 YFSETQ. Unmatched junction bases numbered 6, after V lost 3 bases and J lost 2 bases. The CDR3 region is CASSSGGTSTYEQYF. The CDR3 nucleotides are TGCGCCAGCAGCTCGGGGGGGACTAGCACCTACGAGCAGTACTTC.

The chain employs TRBV2 and TRBJ2-7, with D possibly being TRBD2 (6 bases). This CDR3 region has 17 residues. With 6 bases removed from V and 6 bases from J, the gap between germline ends came to 27 bases. CDR1 and CDR2 from the germline V gene are SNHLY and FYNNEI. The CDR3 spells CASRLRWASVVGLEQYF. CDR3 DNA: TGTGCCAGCAGACTAAGGTGGGCTAGCGTTGTTGGTCTCGAGCAGTACTTC.

The chain combines TRBV5-8 with TRBJ1-4; no reliable D call. V lost 0 bases to trimming and J lost 3 bases, with 9 bases between them. Germline V gene data show CDR1 as SGHTS and CDR2 as YDEGEE. This CDR3 has 15 residues. Here the CDR3 DNA reads TGTGCCAGCAGCTTGGGGGCAGGATCTAATGAAAAACTGTTTTTT. It yields the protein CASSLGAGSNEKLFF.

The V call is TRBV14, the J call TRBJ1-2; unclear D gene. Germline V gene data show CDR1 as SGHDN and CDR2 as FVKESK. This CDR3 comprises 18 residues. Trimming left V 4 bases short and J 0 bases short, with 21 bases between. CDR3 residues: CASSPYMSQARANYGYTF. The CDR3 DNA sequence: TGTGCCAGCAGCCCGTATATGTCGCAGGCAAGAGCTAACTATGGCTACACCTTC.

The rearrangement uses TRBV5-6 and TRBJ1-2; D is possibly TRBD1 (6 bases). There are 15 residues in the CDR3. Germline V lookup: CDR1 SGHDT, CDR2 YYEEEE. With 4 bases removed from V and 2 bases from J, the gap between germline ends came to 15 bases. The CDR3 region is CASSPYRVRNYGYTF. The CDR3, as DNA: TGTGCCAGCAGCCCTTACAGGGTTCGGAACTATGGCTACACCTTC.

Comment on this clone: At one of its ends the junction is not consistent with the germline gene, which may arise from a read error. The V call is TRBV7-9, the J call TRBJ1-1; weak D call: TRBD1 (5 bases). Germline loops: CDR1 SEHNR, CDR2 FQNEAQ (reference sequence). The CDR3 length is 13 residues. CDR3 sequence (DNA): TGTTCCAGCAGCCATCCGCAGGGTACTGAAGCTTTCTTT. Protein sequence: CSSSHPQGTEAFF.

Concerning this clone itself: A junction boundary mismatches the germline segment, possibly from a read error. This chain links TRBV7-9 with TRBJ1-1, with 7 bases aligning to TRBD1. The CDR3 covers 14 residues. From germline, CDR1 is SEHNR and CDR2 FQNEAQ (reference sequence). CDR3 in amino acids: CSSSLDRRNTEAFF. The CDR3 DNA reads as TGTTCCAGCAGCCTGGACAGGAGGAACACTGAAGCTTTCTTT.

This chain links TRBV6-5 with TRBJ1-2, with 7 bases matching TRBD1. The V segment lost 2 bases and the J segment 8 bases; nucleotides outside the gene matches: 11. Germline V gene data show CDR1 as MNHEY and CDR2 as SVGAGI. The CDR3 sequence is 15 residues long. The CDR3 loop reads CASSYDGGGARGYTF. In nucleotides, the CDR3 is TGTGCCAGCAGTTACGACGGAGGGGGCGCACGGGGCTACACCTTC.

The chain employs TRBV5-1 and TRBJ1-1, with D possibly being TRBD1 (6 bases). Germline V CDR1 and CDR2: SGHRS, YFSETQ. V was shortened by 0 bases and J by 0 bases, with 6 bases between the two germline ends. This CDR3 comprises 14 residues. The DNA of the CDR3 is TGCGCCAGCAGCTTGGGACAGGTGAACACTGAAGCTTTCTTT. Encoded protein: CASSLGQVNTEAFF.

On this clone itself: Compared with germline, one end of the junction differs, possibly owing to a read error. This chain links TRBV9 with TRBJ1-2; 7 bases fit TRBD1. This CDR3 has 13 amino acids. Germline values: CDR1 SGDLS, CDR2 YYNGEE. This CDR3 reads CASSVATEGAIIF. The CDR3 nucleotides read TGTGCCAGCAGCGTAGCTACAGAGGGGGCTATCATCTTC.

The genes are TRBV6-1 and TRBJ2-5, with D tentatively TRBD1 (6 bases). Trimming cost V 2 bases and J 2 bases, with 15 bases left between them. The CDR3 contains 16 residues. CDR1 and CDR2 (germline): MNHNS, SASEGT. The CDR3 here is CASSERGYTGQETQYF. The CDR3 DNA follows: TGTGCCAGCAGTGAAAGGGGGTATACCGGGCAAGAGACCCAGTACTTC.

This chain joins TRBV10-3 and TRBJ1-6; possible D gene TRBD1, 5 bases. This CDR3 comprises 14 residues. V was trimmed by 10 bases and J by 7 bases, leaving 17 bases between them. The V gene's germline CDR1 is ENHRY and CDR2 SYGVKD. DNA of the CDR3: TGTGCCAGCGAGACGGACGGGGGGAATTCACCCCTCCACTTT. Encoded protein: CASETDGGNSPLHF.

This chain links TRBV19 with TRBJ2-6, with TRBD1 as a possible D gene (6 bases). V lost 3 bases and J lost 4, with 10 bases in between. Germline V gene lookup returns CDR1 LNHDA and CDR2 SQIVND (reference sequence). This CDR3 is 15 amino acids long. Here the CDR3 DNA reads TGTGCCAGTAGTATTGGGGGCGCGGGGGCCAACGTCCTGACTTTC. Its translation: CASSIGGAGANVLTF.

The rearrangement joins TRBV7-3 to TRBJ2-2; tentative D call: TRBD2 (5 bases). CDR3 length equals 13 residues. Germline CDR1 and CDR2: SGHTA and FQGTGA. With 3 bases removed from V and 5 bases from J, the gap between germline ends came to 7 bases. CDR3 sequence reads: CASSLDSTGELFF. Here the CDR3 DNA reads TGTGCCAGCAGCTTGGACTCTACCGGGGAGCTGTTTTTT.

About this clone itself: This CDR3 is also generated by other DNA sequences in the sample. The V gene is TRBV5-1, the J gene TRBJ2-5; 7 nucleotides match TRBD1. The V gene end was trimmed by 0 bases and the J gene end by 4 bases; junction bases not matched to a gene: 0. The CDR3 length is 13 residues. Germline CDR1 reads SGHRS; CDR2 reads YFSETQ. The CDR3 bases are TGCGCCAGCAGCTTGGACAGGGGAGAGACCCAGTACTTC. Translating gives CASSLDRGETQYF.

This chain joins TRBV7-9 and TRBJ1-1, with a possible D match to TRBD1 (5 bases). The germline V and J ends were trimmed by 0 bases and 2 bases, with 16 bases remaining between them. Germline CDR1 reads SEHNR; CDR2 reads FQNEAQ (reference sequence). CDR3 length equals 17 residues. Written as DNA, the CDR3 is TGTGCCAGCAGCTTAGCTAAGGGGTGGGGGGGTAACACTGAAGCTTTCTTT. Residues: CASSLAKGWGGNTEAFF.

This clone was seen a handful of times. V usage is TRBV7-2 and J usage is TRBJ1-2; D not certain. CDR1 and CDR2 from the germline V gene are SGHTA and FQGNSA. This CDR3 is built from 12 residues. V lost 5 bases, J lost 6 bases, and 10 bases lay in between. CDR3 region: CASSPDIHGYTF. The CDR3 DNA sequence: TGTGCCAGCAGCCCAGACATACATGGCTACACCTTC.

The J gene is TRBJ2-7, the V gene TRBV30; 8 bases are shared with TRBD1. Germline loops: CDR1 GTSNPN, CDR2 SVGIG (reference sequence). This CDR3 is 18 amino acids long. V dropped 5 bases and J dropped 2; count of bases not matched to a gene: 20. The CDR3: CAWALDDWDRRPTYEQYF. For the CDR3, the DNA is TGTGCCTGGGCTTTAGACGATTGGGACAGGAGACCAACCTACGAGCAGTACTTC.

The chain links TRBV5-6 to TRBJ2-3; D ambiguous. The CDR3 is made up of 14 amino acids. V lost 1 base, J lost 0 bases, and 6 bases lay in between. Germline assignment: CDR1 SGHDT and CDR2 YYEEEE. CDR3 residues: CASSLPGSTDTQYF. The CDR3 nucleotides are TGTGCCAGCAGCTTGCCCGGGAGCACAGATACGCAGTATTTT.

The chain uses TRBV6-1 and TRBJ2-7; weak D call: TRBD1 (5 bases). With 8 bases removed from V and 1 base from J, the gap between germline ends came to 12 bases. CDR1 MNHNS and CDR2 SASEGT come from the germline V gene. The CDR3 extends over 13 amino acids. CDR3 loop: CASGATASYEQYF. Here the CDR3 DNA reads TGTGCCAGCGGGGCGACAGCTTCCTACGAGCAGTACTTC.

This clone showed up just a few times. The CDR3 loop is CASSSTGLAGLPGDEQYF. CDR3 nucleotide sequence: TGTGCCAGCAGCTCTACAGGACTAGCGGGACTCCCCGGTGACGAGCAGTACTTC. The chain combines TRBV28 with TRBJ2-7, with 12 nucleotides matching TRBD2. The CDR3 spans 18 residues. The junction had 17 bases not matched to a gene; V was cut back by 6 bases and J by 5 bases. Germline values: CDR1 MDHEN, CDR2 SYDVKM. Full variable domain (rest looked up from reference TRBV28 and TRBJ2-7): DVKVTQSSRYLVKRTGEKVFLECVQDMDHENMFWYRQDPGLGLRLIYFSYDVKMKEKGDIPEGYSVSREKKERFSLILESASTNQTSMYLCASSSTGLAGLPGDEQYFGPGTRLTVT.